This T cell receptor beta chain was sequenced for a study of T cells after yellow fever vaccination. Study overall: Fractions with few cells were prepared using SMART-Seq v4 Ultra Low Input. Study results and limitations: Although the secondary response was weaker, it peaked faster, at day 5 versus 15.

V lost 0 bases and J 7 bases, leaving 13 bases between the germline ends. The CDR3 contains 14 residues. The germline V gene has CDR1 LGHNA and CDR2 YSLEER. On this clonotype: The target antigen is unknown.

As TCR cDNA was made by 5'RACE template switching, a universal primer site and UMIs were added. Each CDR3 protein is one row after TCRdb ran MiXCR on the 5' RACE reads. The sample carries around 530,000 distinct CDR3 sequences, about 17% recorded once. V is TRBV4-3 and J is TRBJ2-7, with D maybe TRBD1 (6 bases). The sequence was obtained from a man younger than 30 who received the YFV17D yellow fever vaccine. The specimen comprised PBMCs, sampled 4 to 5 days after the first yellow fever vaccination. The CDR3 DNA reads TGCGCCAGCAGCCAAGAATGGCCCAGGGGTGAGCAGTACTTC. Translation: CASSQEWPRGEQYF.